This T cell receptor (beta chain) appears in the sequencing data of a study of shared clonotypes between healthy human individuals. Study as a whole: Three plates each covered CD4 naive and memory; CD8 naive two, CD8 memory one.

Notes on the study in general: Represented genetic and exposure-history diversity was restricted by having few donors.

Here immunoSEQ multiplex PCR was the method, and the copy in TCRdb shows in-frame clones only, minus some. The sample lists about 2.5 million clones, roughly 92% occurring once. Regarding this clone: Its antigen is undetermined.

V gave up 8 bases and J gave up 4 bases; unmatched junction bases: 6. Per germline, CDR1 LNHDA and CDR2 SQIVND (reference sequence). The CDR3 is 13 amino acids. The origin of this receptor is a man aged 18 to 29 in good health. Some clones in this sample may be carry-over from other donors' samples. The chain recombines TRBV19 with TRBJ2-3; 7 bases are a match to TRBD1. Sequencing was performed on naive CD4+ T cells from PBMCs. Noted subset: CD45RA+ positively selected. CDR3 coding DNA: TGTGCCAGTGGGGAAGGGGGCTCAGATACGCAGTATTTT. Its translation is CASGEGGSDTQYF.